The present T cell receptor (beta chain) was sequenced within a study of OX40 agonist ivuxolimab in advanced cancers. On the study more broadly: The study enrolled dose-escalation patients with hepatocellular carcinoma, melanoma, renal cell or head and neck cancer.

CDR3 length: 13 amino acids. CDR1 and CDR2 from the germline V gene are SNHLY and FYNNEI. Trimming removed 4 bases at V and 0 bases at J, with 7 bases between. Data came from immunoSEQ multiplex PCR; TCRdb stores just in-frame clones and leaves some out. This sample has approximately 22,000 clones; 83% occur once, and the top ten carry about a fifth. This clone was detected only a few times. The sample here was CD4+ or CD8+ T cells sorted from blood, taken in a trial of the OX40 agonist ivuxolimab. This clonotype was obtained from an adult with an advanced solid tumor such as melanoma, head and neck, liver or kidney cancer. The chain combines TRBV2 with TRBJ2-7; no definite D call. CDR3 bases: TGTGCCAGCAGTGCATGGGTCTCCTACGAGCAGTACTTC. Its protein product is CASSAWVSYEQYF.